The T cell receptor beta chain described here comes from a study of shared clonotypes between healthy human individuals. Overall study: Plates per donor: three CD4 naive, three CD4 memory, two CD8 naive, one CD8 memory.

Clones were read by immunoSEQ multiplex PCR, and TCRdb kept only the in-frame ones, dropping some. Altogether millions of clones are present, 85% to 95% being singletons, with the ten largest covering 0.13%. The germline V gene has CDR1 SGHTA and CDR2 FQGNSA. The CDR3 spans 11 residues. V lost 5 bases and J 1 base, leaving 3 bases between the germline ends. Study findings and constraints: Rarefaction curves obtained for sorted subsets showed sequencing incomplete despite large depth.

This clone showed up just once. Antigen specificity is unknown. Other DNA sequences from this sample encode an identical CDR3 as well. The specimen was naive CD4+ T cells sorted from blood. Subset reported: CD45RA+ positively selected. The TCR sequence derives from a man aged 18 to 29 in good health. The chain uses TRBV7-2 and TRBJ2-7; D ambiguous. The CDR3 reads CASSTSYEQYF. The CDR3 DNA is TGTGCCAGCAGCACTTCCTACGAGCAGTACTTC.